The TCR beta chain described here comes from a study of CD8+CD57+ T cells in acquired aplastic anemia. Study details: An average of roughly 2.9 ug of DNA was obtained from sorted CD4+ and CD8+ cells. Study-level results: About 27 shared CD8+ CDR3s appeared highly expressed within patients' immunodominant clones.

Researchers used genomic DNA as the template to profile TCR beta VDJ and CDR3. Using its own MiXCR run on the reads, TCRdb lists one record per CDR3 protein. Found here are 200,000 to 300,000 distinct CDR3 sequences, around 82% of them singletons; the top ten hold approximately 40%. CDR1 is SGHTA and CDR2 is FQGNSA in the germline V gene. CDR3 size: 13 residues. As regards this clonotype: Its antigen is currently unknown. A read error may produce the germline difference seen at one junction end.

Previously, flow cytometry had revealed CD8+CD57+ cell expansion in the patients chosen for sequencing. The sequencing input was sorted CD4+, CD8+, or CD8+CD57+ T cells (not recorded which) from PBMCs. The chain uses TRBV7-2 and TRBJ2-1; a possible D gene is TRBD2 (6 bases). This clonotype was sampled from a human donor with aplastic anemia. The CDR3 sequence is CASSAGGINEQIF. The CDR3 DNA reads TGTGCCAGCAGTGCTGGGGGGATCAATGAGCAGATCTTC.